A single sample is the source of the 28 T cell receptor beta chains below, sequenced in a study of blood T cell repertoires in COVID-19. Some clones are missing from TCRdb's copy, which holds only in-frame ones; the method was immunoSEQ multiplex PCR. The repertoire holds tens of thousands of clones, 88% seen once, with under 4.5% in the top ten. The material sequenced was peripheral blood. All receptors derive from a human donor in a cohort sampled during active COVID-19.

The V gene is TRBV6-5, the J gene TRBJ2-5, with TRBD1 matching over 9 bases. The CDR3 totals 15 residues. Losses at the gene ends were 2 bases for V and 3 bases for J; bases not matched to a gene: 4. Germline lookup yields CDR1 MNHEY and CDR2 SVGAGI. The CDR3 region has the DNA TGTGCCAGCAGTTACATCGGGACAGGGAAAGAGACCCAGTACTTC. This codes for CASSYIGTGKETQYF.

This sequence joins TRBV27 and TRBJ1-2; 7 positions agree with TRBD1. CDR1 MNHEY and CDR2 SMNVEV come from the germline V gene (reference sequence). V lost 6 bases, J lost 8 bases, and 12 bases stayed unmatched. The CDR3 sequence is 14 residues long. Written as DNA, the CDR3 is TGTGCCAGCAGCCGAGGGGGCGCGGGAAGAGGCTACACCTTC. It codes for CASSRGGAGRGYTF.

This clone has only a few counts. This sequence joins TRBV13 and TRBJ2-7; TRBD2 matches at 7 bases. Per germline, CDR1 PRHDT and CDR2 FYEKMQ (reference sequence). The ends lost 5 bases at V and 2 bases at J; junction bases unmatched: 6. This CDR3 has 14 amino acids. This CDR3 reads CASSASGLAYEQYF. For the CDR3, the DNA is TGTGCCAGCAGCGCTAGCGGCCTGGCCTACGAGCAGTACTTC.

The chain links TRBV4-2 to TRBJ2-6, with TRBD1 identical over 9 bases. This CDR3 region has 17 residues. J was trimmed by 0 bases and V by 4 bases; bases with no gene match: 4. CDR1 is LGHNA, CDR2 YNFKEQ, per germline. The CDR3 DNA is TGTGCCAGCAGCCCTCCGGACAGGGGCTCTGGGGCCAACGTCCTGACTTTC. This gives the protein CASSPPDRGSGANVLTF.

The chain carries TRBV11-2 and TRBJ2-7; TRBD2 agrees at 7 bases. CDR1 is SGHAT and CDR2 is FQNNGV in the germline V gene. V lost 5 bases and J lost 3; bases outside the gene matches: 4. CDR3 length equals 13 residues. CDR3 coding DNA: TGTGCCAGCAGCGCGGGGGTCCTCTACGAGCAGTACTTC. It is translated as CASSAGVLYEQYF.

This clone has only one observation. The chain combines TRBV6-2 or TRBV6-3 with TRBJ1-5; D ambiguous. The CDR3 loop spans 14 amino acids. CDR1 is MNHEY, CDR2 SVGEGT, per germline. The germline V and J ends were trimmed by 0 bases and 0 bases, with 3 bases remaining between them. The CDR3 is CASSYSASNQPQHF. The CDR3 DNA reads TGTGCCAGCAGTTACTCAGCTAGCAATCAGCCCCAGCATTTT.

The chain employs TRBV4-1 and TRBJ1-2; 9 bases map to TRBD1. The CDR3 totals 17 residues. V shed 0 bases and J 1 base; nucleotides not matched to a gene: 6. CDR1 MGHRA and CDR2 YSYEKL come from the germline V gene. The CDR3 is CASSQDGGTGLNYGYTF. CDR3 coding DNA: TGCGCCAGCAGCCAAGATGGGGGGACAGGGCTTAACTATGGCTACACCTTC.

CDR3 nucleotide sequence: TGTGCCAGCAGTCAACTTCTAACAGATACGCAGTATTTT. Residues: CASSQLLTDTQYF. The V and J genes are TRBV2 and TRBJ2-3; no definite D call. V dropped 5 bases and J dropped 3 bases, with 9 bases sitting between them. This CDR3 spans 13 amino acids. Looked up from germline, CDR1 is SNHLY and CDR2 is FYNNEI. Drawing the rest from reference TRBV2 and TRBJ2-3, the complete variable domain is EPEVTQTPSHQVTQMGQEVILRCVPISNHLYFYWYRQILGQKVEFLVSFYNNEISEKSEIFDDQFSVERPDGSNFTLKIRSTKLEDSAMYFCASSQLLTDTQYFGPGTRLTVL.

This sequence joins TRBV28 and TRBJ1-5; D might be TRBD1 (6 bases). Trimming removed 5 bases from V and 5 bases from J, with 16 bases in between. Germline assignment: CDR1 MDHEN and CDR2 SYDVKM. This CDR3 comprises 15 residues. The CDR3 DNA sequence: TGTGCCAGCAGTCCCACCGGGACACACTATCAGCCCCAGCATTTT. Translation gives CASSPTGTHYQPQHF.

J is TRBJ2-7 and V is TRBV4-3; 8 nucleotides agree with TRBD2. V shed 2 bases and J 3 bases; nucleotides not matched to a gene: 6. Germline loops: CDR1 LGHNA, CDR2 YSLEER. The CDR3 loop spans 15 amino acids. The CDR3 region has the DNA TGCGCCAGCAGCCAATACGGGGGGGCTGGCTACGAGCAGTACTTC. It is translated as CASSQYGGAGYEQYF.

The chain combines TRBV5-4 with TRBJ2-7; 9 bases match TRBD1. V shed 3 bases and J 1 base; nucleotides not matched to a gene: 5. The CDR3 has 15 amino acids. Germline loops: CDR1 SGHNT, CDR2 YYREEE (reference sequence). CDR3 protein: CASSSGDRASYEQYF. The CDR3 DNA reads TGTGCCAGCAGCTCCGGGGACAGGGCGTCCTACGAGCAGTACTTC.

The chain combines TRBV4-2 with TRBJ2-2; 9 bases match TRBD2. The germline V gene encodes CDR1 LGHNA and CDR2 YNFKEQ. The junction had 21 bases not matched to a gene; V was cut back by 4 bases and J by 6 bases. CDR3 length: 20 amino acids. CDR3 amino acids: CASSRGTSPADATSSGELFF. The CDR3 DNA sequence: TGTGCCAGCAGCCGAGGGACTAGCCCCGCAGATGCGACCTCATCCGGGGAGCTGTTTTTT.

This rearrangement joins TRBV18 to TRBJ2-5, with 8 bases fitting TRBD1. This CDR3 has 15 residues. From germline, CDR1 is KGHSH and CDR2 LQKENI. V lost 1 base, J lost 3 bases, and 4 bases stayed unmatched. CDR3 bases: TGTGCCAGCTCACCACAATGGACAGGGAAAGAGACCCAGTACTTC. Translating it yields CASSPQWTGKETQYF.

This chain links TRBV4-3 with TRBJ2-7, with D possibly TRBD1 on 6 matching bases. Per germline, CDR1 LGHNA and CDR2 YSLEER. The ends were cut back, 1 base at V and 5 bases at J, with 27 bases in the middle. The CDR3 sequence is 19 residues long. DNA for the CDR3: TGCGCCAGCAGCCAAGGTAGCTGGGTTCGGTACAGGGTAACGAACGAGCAGTACTTC. As protein: CASSQGSWVRYRVTNEQYF.

The chain uses TRBV5-4 and TRBJ2-3, with D perhaps TRBD2 (6 bases). V gave up 4 bases and J gave up 5 bases, with 29 bases separating them. CDR1 is SGHNT and CDR2 is YYREEE in the germline V gene (reference sequence). This CDR3 is built from 19 residues. CDR3 sequence: CASSQYAFSGFSGGDTQYF. DNA for the CDR3: TGTGCCAGCAGCCAGTACGCCTTTAGCGGTTTCTCGGGTGGAGATACGCAGTATTTT.

A few counts support this clone. The chain is built from TRBV5-4 and TRBJ2-7; perhaps TRBD1 as D (6 bases). Germline V gives CDR1 SGHNT, CDR2 YYREEE (reference sequence). With 10 bases removed from V and 5 bases from J, the gap between germline ends came to 19 bases. The CDR3 spans 13 residues. In nucleotides, the CDR3 is TGTGCCGGGGGCAGTGCCGGGATGGACGAGCAGTACTTC. Translated: CAGGSAGMDEQYF. Combining the CDR3 with reference TRBV5-4 and TRBJ2-7 gives the whole variable domain ETGVTQSPTHLIKTRGQQVTLRCSSQSGHNTVSWYQQALGQGPQFIFQYYREEENGRGNFPPRFSGLQFPNYSSELNVNALELDDSALYLCAGGSAGMDEQYFGPGTRLTVT.

A single count supports this clone. The J gene is TRBJ1-1, the V gene TRBV28, with D perhaps matching TRBD1 (5 bases). CDR3 length: 15 residues. Germline V gene lookup returns CDR1 MDHEN and CDR2 SYDVKM. Trimming left V 4 bases short and J 4 bases short, with 16 bases between. For the CDR3, the DNA is TGTGCCAGCAGTTACGGGGGGAGGAGGAGCACTGAAGCTTTCTTT. The encoded protein is CASSYGGRRSTEAFF.

The chain is built from TRBV7-8 and TRBJ2-2; 7 nucleotides agree with TRBD2. This CDR3 is 15 amino acids long. With 3 bases clipped from V and 4 bases from J, the junction kept 5 bases outside the gene matches. Germline assignment: CDR1 SGHVS and CDR2 FQNEAQ. CDR3 sequence reads: CASSFQRDGTGELFF. In DNA, the CDR3 is TGTGCCAGCAGCTTTCAGCGGGACGGCACCGGGGAGCTGTTTTTT.

This clone showed up just once. V gene TRBV2 combines with J gene TRBJ2-7, with 12 bases fitting TRBD2. Germline CDR1 and CDR2: SNHLY and FYNNEI. V lost 6 bases, J lost 2 bases, and 5 bases stayed unmatched. CDR3 length equals 15 residues. The chain's CDR3 is CASSPTSGSPYEQYF. CDR3 sequence (DNA): TGTGCCAGCAGCCCGACTAGCGGGAGCCCCTACGAGCAGTACTTC.

The rearrangement uses TRBV5-1 and TRBJ2-7, with 8 positions matching TRBD2. The CDR3 is made up of 14 amino acids. Germline CDR1 and CDR2: SGHRS and YFSETQ. The V gene end was trimmed by 3 bases and the J gene end by 3 bases; junction bases not matched to a gene: 5. CDR3 loop: CASSSRTSSYEQYF. CDR3 sequence (DNA): TGCGCCAGCAGCTCCAGGACTAGCAGCTACGAGCAGTACTTC.

The chain carries TRBV27 and TRBJ1-1; TRBD1 agrees at 12 bases. The CDR3 has 16 amino acids. The germline V gene encodes CDR1 MNHEY and CDR2 SMNVEV (reference sequence). V shed 6 bases, J shed 3 bases, and the junction held 8 bases outside the gene matches. The CDR3 region is CASSAGDRGRYTEAFF. The CDR3 nucleotides are TGTGCCAGCAGCGCAGGGGACAGGGGGCGTTACACTGAAGCTTTCTTT.

The chain recombines TRBV5-5 with TRBJ1-4; D remains unclear. Germline loops: CDR1 SGHKS, CDR2 YYEKEE (reference sequence). The CDR3 is made up of 15 amino acids. Trimming stripped 2 bases from V and 5 bases from J, with 13 bases between. The CDR3 here is CASSFLPGDNEKLFF. CDR3 DNA sequence: TGTGCCAGCAGCTTCCTTCCGGGAGACAATGAAAAACTGTTTTTT.

The V and J genes are TRBV2 and TRBJ2-1; possible D gene TRBD2, 6 bases. The V gene lost 5 bases and the J gene lost 7 bases, with 21 bases spanning the gap. The CDR3 has 16 amino acids. The V gene's germline CDR1 is SNHLY and CDR2 FYNNEI. Written as DNA, the CDR3 is TGTGCCAGCAGTACCCCTAGCGCACGGGTGAGGAATGAGCAGTTCTTC. It translates to CASSTPSARVRNEQFF. The whole variable domain, remainder taken from reference TRBV2 and TRBJ2-1, is EPEVTQTPSHQVTQMGQEVILRCVPISNHLYFYWYRQILGQKVEFLVSFYNNEISEKSEIFDDQFSVERPDGSNFTLKIRSTKLEDSAMYFCASSTPSARVRNEQFFGPGTRLTVL.

The chain links TRBV3-1 (or the pseudogene TRBV3-2) to TRBJ1-1, with D hard to call. The V and J ends lost 4 bases and 4 bases respectively, with 16 bases between them. Germline V lookup: CDR1 LGHDT, CDR2 YNNKEL (reference sequence). The CDR3 sequence is 15 residues long. The CDR3 loop reads CASSPEEVRVTEAFF. The DNA for the CDR3 is TGTGCCAGCAGCCCAGAAGAAGTTCGGGTCACTGAAGCTTTCTTT.

This clone was detected only once. This sequence joins TRBV9 and TRBJ2-1, with D maybe TRBD2 (5 bases). The CDR3 is 13 amino acids. The V end lost 6 bases, the J end lost 4 bases, and 11 bases lay between the germline ends. Per germline, CDR1 SGDLS and CDR2 YYNGEE. The CDR3 spells CASTTSGYNEQFF. Written as DNA, the CDR3 is TGTGCCAGCACCACCTCGGGGTACAATGAGCAGTTCTTC. The full variable domain, in which reference TRBV9 and TRBJ2-1 provide the parts outside the CDR3, is DSGVTQTPKHLITATGQRVTLRCSPRSGDLSVYWYQQSLDQGLQFLIQYYNGEERAKGNILERFSAQQFPDLHSELNLSSLELGDSALYFCASTTSGYNEQFFGPGTRLTVL.

This chain uses TRBV24-1 with TRBJ2-1, with 8 bases aligning to TRBD2. The junction had 3 bases not matched to a gene; V was cut back by 4 bases and J by 2 bases. The CDR3 consists of 15 residues. In germline, CDR1 is KGHDR, CDR2 SFDVKD. The CDR3 loop is CATSEGSGAYNEQFF. The DNA for the CDR3 is TGTGCCACCAGTGAGGGTAGCGGGGCCTACAATGAGCAGTTCTTC.

The chain couples TRBV5-6 to TRBJ2-5; no clear D gene. This CDR3 has 12 residues. In germline, CDR1 is SGHDT, CDR2 YYEEEE. Trimming took 4 bases from V and 1 from J, leaving 5 bases between them. The CDR3 DNA reads as TGTGCCAGCAGCCTGAGCCAAGAGACCCAGTACTTC. This gives the protein CASSLSQETQYF. The full variable domain, in which reference TRBV5-6 and TRBJ2-5 provide the parts outside the CDR3, is DAGVTQSPTHLIKTRGQQVTLRCSPKSGHDTVSWYQQALGQGPQFIFQYYEEEERQRGNFPDRFSGHQFPNYSSELNVNALLLGDSALYLCASSLSQETQYFGPGTRLLVL.

The chain carries TRBV29-1 and TRBJ1-2, with TRBD1 identical over 9 bases. Germline V gene sequence: CDR1 SQVTM, CDR2 ANQGSEA. The CDR3 sequence is 15 residues long. V was pared by 7 bases and J by 3 bases, with 12 bases of the junction left unmatched. For the CDR3, the DNA is TGCAGCGCTAGTCCTAACCGGGACAGGGACTATGGCTACACCTTC. This sequence encodes CSASPNRDRDYGYTF. Complete variable domain (other parts from reference TRBV29-1 and TRBJ1-2): SAVISQKPSRDICQRGTSLTIQCQVDSQVTMMFWYRQQPGQSLTLIATANQGSEATYESGFVIDKFPISRPNLTFSTLTVSNMSPEDSSIYLCSASPNRDRDYGYTFGSGTRLTVV.